This T cell receptor (beta chain) was retrieved from a study of blood T cell repertoires in COVID-19. V dropped 4 bases and J dropped 2 bases, with 8 bases sitting between them. Germline V CDR1 and CDR2: SGHVS, FQNEAQ. This CDR3 is built from 13 residues. Method: immunoSEQ multiplex PCR; TCRdb's copy keeps in-frame clones and lacks some. The sample contains some 490,000 clones, 70% to 90% of which appear only once. The sequenced sample was PBMCs or T cells enriched from blood (not recorded which). The TCR was taken from a woman aged 55-69 years who had recovered from COVID-19. The chain is built from TRBV7-8 and TRBJ1-1; D might be TRBD1 (5 bases). CDR3 DNA sequence: TGTGCCAGCAGCTACGACAGTAACACTGAAGCTTTCTTT. Encoded protein: CASSYDSNTEAFF. The full variable domain, completed using reference TRBV7-8 and TRBJ1-1, is GAGVSQSPRYKVAKRGQDVALRCDPISGHVSLFWYQQALGQGPEFLTYFQNEAQLDKSGLPSDRFFAERPEGSVSTLKIQRTQQEDSAVYLCASSYDSNTEAFFGQGTRLTVV.